A selection of T cell receptor beta chains follows, all from one sample in a study of monozygotic twins with inflammatory bowel disease. TCRdb reanalyzed the 5' RACE reads and collapses them to one entry per CDR3 protein, without DNA. The table gives approximately 400,000 distinct CDR3 sequences; the top ten clones make up 2% to 3% of it. Sequenced input: blood. These receptors came from a human donor with ulcerative colitis or Crohn's disease, or a healthy co-twin of an affected twin (not recorded which). CDR3s include the opening cysteine and the closing phenylalanine or tryptophan.

V gene: TRBV4-3
J gene: TRBJ2-3
CDR3 protein: CASSQLRQGRDTQYF

V gene: TRBV6-5
J gene: TRBJ1-1
CDR3 protein: CASSSADTEAFF

V gene: TRBV7-8
J gene: TRBJ1-5
CDR3 protein: CASSLDSPDQPQHF

V gene: TRBV6-2/TRBV6-3
J gene: TRBJ2-3
CDR3 protein: CASSSGSGLSTDTQYF

V gene: TRBV18
J gene: TRBJ1-5
CDR3 protein: CASSLSGTNNQPQHF

V gene: TRBV12-3/TRBV12-4
J gene: TRBJ1-6
CDR3 protein: CASSFEGNSPLHF

V gene: TRBV3-1
J gene: TRBJ1-6
CDR3 protein: CASSQAPGRLNSPLHF

V gene: TRBV20-1
J gene: TRBJ1-2
CDR3 protein: CSAPRTDLNYGYTF

V gene: TRBV5-1
J gene: TRBJ2-7
CDR3 protein: CASSISRGETGGRYEQYF

V gene: TRBV30
J gene: TRBJ2-5
CDR3 protein: CAWRAQGQGNVVTQYF

V gene: TRBV20-1
J gene: TRBJ2-5
CDR3 protein: CSATSGRARETQYF

V gene: TRBV7-8
J gene: TRBJ1-2
CDR3 protein: CASSKWDRGCGYTF

V gene: TRBV20-1
J gene: TRBJ2-6
CDR3 protein: CSARDREGSGANVLTF

V gene: TRBV20-1
J gene: TRBJ2-7
CDR3 protein: CSAPPRIDKGEQYF

V gene: TRBV27
J gene: TRBJ2-6
CDR3 protein: CASSLLRPGTGGSGANVLTF

V gene: TRBV7-6
J gene: TRBJ2-3
CDR3 protein: CASSLRDSFTDTQYF

V gene: TRBV7-2
J gene: TRBJ2-1
CDR3 protein: CASSLVPSGRVNEQFF

V gene: TRBV5-1
J gene: TRBJ1-4
CDR3 protein: CASSYGDSTNEKLFF

V gene: TRBV5-6
J gene: TRBJ2-1
CDR3 protein: CASSLISSGGYNEQFF

V gene: TRBV10-3
J gene: TRBJ2-7
CDR3 protein: CAISEQGGGYEQYF

V gene: TRBV5-1
J gene: TRBJ2-3
CDR3 protein: CASSVGQGGPDTQYF

V gene: TRBV12-3/TRBV12-4
J gene: TRBJ1-1
CDR3 protein: CASVDDRGRMNTEAFF

V gene: TRBV5-8
J gene: TRBJ1-1
CDR3 protein: CASSSGFGRNTEAFF

V gene: TRBV6-5
J gene: TRBJ1-1
CDR3 protein: CASSYSTQIWDRVRPEAFF